This TCR beta chain appears in the sequencing data of a study of metastatic and nonmetastatic thyroid tumors. Whole-study context: Comparative analysis of repertoires was undertaken across blood and tumor or nodule tissue obtained from malignant and benign thyroid patients. Whole-study results and caveats: A significant increase in TCR beta diversity was reportedly seen in malignant thyroid tumors relative to benign nodules, in blood and tumor.

This CDR3 contains 14 residues. With V trimmed by 6 bases and J by 6 bases, 9 bases remained unmatched. Per the germline V gene, CDR1 is MDHEN and CDR2 is SYDVKM. MiXCR was used by TCRdb to re-call the PCR reads. The repertoire holds just over 14,000 clones, with around 3.6% as singletons. Prior to thyroid surgery, none of the patients had received any treatment. With respect to this clone: Its target is not known.

The specimen was tumor tissue. This receptor was taken from a female donor with papillary thyroid cancer or a benign thyroid nodule (not recorded which). Some clones in this sample may be carry-over from other donors' samples. V and J are TRBV28 and TRBJ2-3, with 7 bases matching TRBD1. The CDR3 coding sequence is TGTGCCAGCAGCTTACGAGGGGGCGAGGATACGCAGTATTTT. Residues: CASSLRGGEDTQYF.